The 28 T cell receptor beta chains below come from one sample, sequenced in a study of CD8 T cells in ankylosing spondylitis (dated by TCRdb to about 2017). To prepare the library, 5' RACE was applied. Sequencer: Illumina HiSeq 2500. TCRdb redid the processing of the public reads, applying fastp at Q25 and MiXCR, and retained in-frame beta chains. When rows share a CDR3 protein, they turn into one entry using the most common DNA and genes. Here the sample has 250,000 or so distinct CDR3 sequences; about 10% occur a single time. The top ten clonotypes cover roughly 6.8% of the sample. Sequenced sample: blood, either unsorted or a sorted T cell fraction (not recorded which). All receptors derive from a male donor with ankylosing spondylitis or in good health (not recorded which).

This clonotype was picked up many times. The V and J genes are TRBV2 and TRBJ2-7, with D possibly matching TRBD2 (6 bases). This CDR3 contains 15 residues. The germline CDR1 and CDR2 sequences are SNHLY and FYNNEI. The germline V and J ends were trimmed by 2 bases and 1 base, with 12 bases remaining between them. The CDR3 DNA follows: TGTGCCAGCAGTGAAAGGGCGGGGAAGTCCTACGAGCAGTACTTC. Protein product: CASSERAGKSYEQYF.

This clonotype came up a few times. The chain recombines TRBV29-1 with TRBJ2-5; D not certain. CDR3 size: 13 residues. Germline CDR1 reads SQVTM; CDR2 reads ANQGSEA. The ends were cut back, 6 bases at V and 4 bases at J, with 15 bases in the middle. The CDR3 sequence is CSVHRAPAETQYF. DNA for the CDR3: TGCAGCGTACACCGAGCGCCTGCAGAGACCCAGTACTTC.

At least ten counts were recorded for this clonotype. CDR3 bases: TGCGCCAGCAGCCTGGGACTAGCGGGAGCCAACGAGCAGTACTTC. Its translation: CASSLGLAGANEQYF. The chain employs TRBV5-1 and TRBJ2-7; 14 bases fit TRBD2. After removal of 4 bases from V and 5 bases from J, the junction contained 5 bases not matched to a gene. The CDR3 extends over 15 amino acids. CDR1 SGHRS and CDR2 YFSETQ come from the germline V gene.

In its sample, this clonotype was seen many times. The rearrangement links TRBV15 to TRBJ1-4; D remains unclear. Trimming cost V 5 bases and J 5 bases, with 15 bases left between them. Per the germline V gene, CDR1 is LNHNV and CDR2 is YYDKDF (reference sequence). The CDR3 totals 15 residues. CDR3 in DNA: TGTGCCACCAGCCGATATGCGAACTTCAATGAAAAACTGTTTTTT. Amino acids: CATSRYANFNEKLFF.

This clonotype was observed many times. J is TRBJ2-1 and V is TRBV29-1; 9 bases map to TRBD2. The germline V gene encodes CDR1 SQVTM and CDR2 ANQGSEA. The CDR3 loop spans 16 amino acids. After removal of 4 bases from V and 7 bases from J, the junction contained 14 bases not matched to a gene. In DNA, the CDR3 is TGCAGCGTTGGCTCTGGGGGCGGGAGGGCGTTAAATGAGCAGTTCTTC. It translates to CSVGSGGGRALNEQFF.

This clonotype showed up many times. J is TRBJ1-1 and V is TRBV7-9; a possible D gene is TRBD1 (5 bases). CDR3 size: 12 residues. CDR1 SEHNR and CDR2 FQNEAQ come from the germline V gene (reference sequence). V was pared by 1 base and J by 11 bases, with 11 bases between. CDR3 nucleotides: TGTGCCAGCAGCTTAGGACAGAGTGTTGCTTTCTTT. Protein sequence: CASSLGQSVAFF.

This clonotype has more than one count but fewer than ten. The CDR3 nucleotides read TGTGCCAGCAGCTTCTCCCCCGGACTAGCGGACAATGAGCAGTTCTTC. Translating it yields CASSFSPGLADNEQFF. The gene calls are TRBV7-9 and TRBJ2-1, with 10 bases aligning to TRBD2. Germline CDR1 reads SEHNR; CDR2 reads FQNEAQ (reference sequence). This CDR3 has 16 amino acids. V trimming: 3 bases; J trimming: 5 bases; junction bases outside the gene matches: 7.

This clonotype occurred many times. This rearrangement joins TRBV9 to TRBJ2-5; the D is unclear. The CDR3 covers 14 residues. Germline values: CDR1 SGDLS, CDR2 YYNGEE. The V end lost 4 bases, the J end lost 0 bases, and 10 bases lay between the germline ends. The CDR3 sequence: CASSSPANQETQYF. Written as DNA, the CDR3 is TGTGCCAGCAGCTCCCCGGCAAACCAAGAGACCCAGTACTTC.

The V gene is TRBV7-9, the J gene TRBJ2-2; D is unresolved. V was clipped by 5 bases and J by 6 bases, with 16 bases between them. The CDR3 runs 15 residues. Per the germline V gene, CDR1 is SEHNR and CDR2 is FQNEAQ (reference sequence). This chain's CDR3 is CASSPGLGSSGELFF. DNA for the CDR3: TGTGCCAGCAGCCCCGGGCTCGGCTCCTCCGGGGAGCTGTTTTTT.

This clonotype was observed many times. The DNA for the CDR3 is TGTGCCAGCAGCTGGGGACAGGGATGGGCTGAAGCTTTCTTT. Translated: CASSWGQGWAEAFF. The genes are TRBV5-6 and TRBJ1-1; TRBD1 matches at 9 bases. Trimming cost V 3 bases and J 6 bases; bases outside gene matches: 6. Germline V gene lookup returns CDR1 SGHDT and CDR2 YYEEEE. The length of the CDR3 is 14 residues. The variable domain in full, with the rest retrieved from reference TRBV5-6 and TRBJ1-1, is DAGVTQSPTHLIKTRGQQVTLRCSPKSGHDTVSWYQQALGQGPQFIFQYYEEEERQRGNFPDRFSGHQFPNYSSELNVNALLLGDSALYLCASSWGQGWAEAFFGQGTRLTVV.

CDR3 in amino acids: CAISDQRWTSGRTDTQYF. The CDR3 coding sequence is TGTGCCATCAGTGACCAGCGATGGACTAGCGGGAGGACAGATACGCAGTATTTT. V is TRBV10-3 and J is TRBJ2-3; 14 bases map to TRBD2. Per germline, CDR1 ENHRY and CDR2 SYGVKD. The CDR3 sequence is 18 residues long. Trimming cost V 3 bases and J 3 bases; bases outside gene matches: 8.

CDR3 DNA sequence: TGCAGTGCTAGAGTAGGGACAGAGAAAAACTGGGGATATTATAGCAATCAGCCCCAGCATTTT. This encodes CSARVGTEKNWGYYSNQPQHF. V gene TRBV20-1 combines with J gene TRBJ1-5; TRBD1 matches 7 bases. The CDR3 has 21 residues. CDR1 is DFQATT and CDR2 is SNEGSKA in the germline V gene (reference sequence). Trimming removed 1 base from V and 0 bases from J; junction bases left unmatched: 21.

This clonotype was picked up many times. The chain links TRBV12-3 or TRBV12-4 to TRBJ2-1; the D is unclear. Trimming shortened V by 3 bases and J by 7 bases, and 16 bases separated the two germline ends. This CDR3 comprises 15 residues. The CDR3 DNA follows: TGTGCCAGCAGTTTGAATTCGAGAAGTTCAAATGAGCAGTTCTTC. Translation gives CASSLNSRSSNEQFF.

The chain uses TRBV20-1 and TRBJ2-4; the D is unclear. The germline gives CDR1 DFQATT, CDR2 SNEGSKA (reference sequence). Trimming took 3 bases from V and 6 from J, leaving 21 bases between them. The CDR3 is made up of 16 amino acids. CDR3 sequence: CSASPPARVRRNIQYF. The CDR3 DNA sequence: TGCAGTGCTAGCCCCCCGGCAAGGGTTAGGAGAAACATTCAGTACTTC.

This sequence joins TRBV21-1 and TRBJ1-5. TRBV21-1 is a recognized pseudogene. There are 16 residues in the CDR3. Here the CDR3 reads CASSKGGRHGYQPQHF. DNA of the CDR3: TGTGCCAGCAGCAAAGGAGGGAGACACGGATATCAGCCCCAGCATTTT.

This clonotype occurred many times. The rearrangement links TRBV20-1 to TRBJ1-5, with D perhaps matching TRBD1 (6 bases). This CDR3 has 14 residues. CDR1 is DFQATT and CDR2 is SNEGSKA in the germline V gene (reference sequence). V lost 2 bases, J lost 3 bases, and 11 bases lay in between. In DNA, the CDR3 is TGCAGTGCTAGACCGGACAGAAACAATCAGCCCCAGCATTTT. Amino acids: CSARPDRNNQPQHF.

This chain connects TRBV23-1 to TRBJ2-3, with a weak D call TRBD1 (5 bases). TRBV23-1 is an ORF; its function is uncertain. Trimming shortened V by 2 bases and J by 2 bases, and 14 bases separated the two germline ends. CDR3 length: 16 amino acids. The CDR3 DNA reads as TGCGCCAGCAGTCAAGGAGAACTACAGGACACAGATACGCAGTATTTT. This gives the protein CASSQGELQDTDTQYF.

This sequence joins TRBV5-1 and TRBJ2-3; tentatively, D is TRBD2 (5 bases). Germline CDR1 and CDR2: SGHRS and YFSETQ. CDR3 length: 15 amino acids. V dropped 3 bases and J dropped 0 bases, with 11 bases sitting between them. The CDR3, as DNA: TGCGCCAGCAGCTCCGGGGTATCTAGCACAGATACGCAGTATTTT. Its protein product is CASSSGVSSTDTQYF.

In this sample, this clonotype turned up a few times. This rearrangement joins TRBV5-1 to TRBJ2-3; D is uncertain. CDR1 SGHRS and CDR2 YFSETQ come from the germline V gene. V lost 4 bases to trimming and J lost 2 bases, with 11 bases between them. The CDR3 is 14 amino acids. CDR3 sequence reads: CASSRRSNTDTQYF. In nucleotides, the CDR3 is TGCGCCAGCAGCCGGAGATCAAACACAGATACGCAGTATTTT.

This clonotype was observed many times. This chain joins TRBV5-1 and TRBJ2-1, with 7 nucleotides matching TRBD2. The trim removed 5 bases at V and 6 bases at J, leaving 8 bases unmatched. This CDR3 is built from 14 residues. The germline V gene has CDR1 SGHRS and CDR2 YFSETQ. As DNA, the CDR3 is TGCGCCAGCAGGACTAGCACTTCACCCAATGAGCAGTTCTTC. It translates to CASRTSTSPNEQFF.

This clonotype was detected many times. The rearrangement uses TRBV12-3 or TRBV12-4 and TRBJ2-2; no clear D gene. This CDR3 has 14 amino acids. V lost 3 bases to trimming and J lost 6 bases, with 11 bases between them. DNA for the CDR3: TGTGCCAGCAGTTTTCTGGGAATCGCCGGGGAGCTGTTTTTT. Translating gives CASSFLGIAGELFF.

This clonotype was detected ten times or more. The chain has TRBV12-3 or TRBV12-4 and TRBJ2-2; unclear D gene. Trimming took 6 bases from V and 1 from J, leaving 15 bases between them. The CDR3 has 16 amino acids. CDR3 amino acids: CASSPRSDGNTGELFF. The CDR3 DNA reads TGTGCCAGCAGCCCCCGATCAGACGGGAACACCGGGGAGCTGTTTTTT.

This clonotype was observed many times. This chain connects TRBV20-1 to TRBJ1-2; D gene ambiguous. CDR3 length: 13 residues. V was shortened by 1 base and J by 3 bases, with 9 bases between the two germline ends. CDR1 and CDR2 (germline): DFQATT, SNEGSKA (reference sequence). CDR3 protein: CSARVNGYYGYTF. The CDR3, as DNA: TGCAGTGCTAGAGTTAACGGATACTATGGCTACACCTTC.

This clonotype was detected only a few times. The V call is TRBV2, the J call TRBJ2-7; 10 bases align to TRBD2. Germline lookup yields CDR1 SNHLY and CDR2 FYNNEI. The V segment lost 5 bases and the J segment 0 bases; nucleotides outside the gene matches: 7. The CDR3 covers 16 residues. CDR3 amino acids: CASSLFPSGGSYEQYF. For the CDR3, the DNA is TGTGCCAGCAGTTTATTTCCTAGCGGGGGCTCCTACGAGCAGTACTTC.

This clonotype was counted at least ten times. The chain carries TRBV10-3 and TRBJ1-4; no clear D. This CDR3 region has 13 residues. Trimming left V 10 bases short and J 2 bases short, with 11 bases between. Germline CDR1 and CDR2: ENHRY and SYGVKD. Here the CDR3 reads CATRRETNEKLFF. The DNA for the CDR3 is TGTGCCACCCGCCGGGAGACTAATGAAAAACTGTTTTTT.

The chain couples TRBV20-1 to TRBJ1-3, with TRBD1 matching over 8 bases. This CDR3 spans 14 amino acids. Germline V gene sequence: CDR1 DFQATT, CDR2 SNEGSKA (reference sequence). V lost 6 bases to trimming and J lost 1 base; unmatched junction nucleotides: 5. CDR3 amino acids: CSAADRASGNTIYF. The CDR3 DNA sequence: TGCAGTGCGGCGGACAGGGCGTCTGGAAACACCATATATTTT.

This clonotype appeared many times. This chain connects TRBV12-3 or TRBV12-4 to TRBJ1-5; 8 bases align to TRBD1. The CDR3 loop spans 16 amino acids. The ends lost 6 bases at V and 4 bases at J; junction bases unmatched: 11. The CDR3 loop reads CASSKTGTGGNQPQHF. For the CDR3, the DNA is TGTGCCAGCAGCAAAACCGGGACAGGAGGGAATCAGCCCCAGCATTTT.

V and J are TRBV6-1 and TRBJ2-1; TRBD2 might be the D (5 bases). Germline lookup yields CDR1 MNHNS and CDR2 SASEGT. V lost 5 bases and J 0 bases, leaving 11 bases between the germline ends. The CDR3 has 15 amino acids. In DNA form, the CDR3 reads TGTGCCAGCAGTCCCACCGGACTCTCCTACAATGAGCAGTTCTTC. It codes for CASSPTGLSYNEQFF.